This TCR beta chain was retrieved from a study of shared clonotypes between healthy human individuals. V was trimmed by 1 base and J by 1 base, leaving 8 bases between them. This CDR3 is 15 amino acids long. Germline V lookup: CDR1 SGHAT, CDR2 FQNNGV. Execution of the assay was at deep level. For sorted subsets, 150 to 200 ng DNA per replicate equaled approximately 32,000 T cell genomes. Repertoires were generated with immunoSEQ multiplex PCR, while TCRdb's copy carries only in-frame clones and drops some. The table has hundreds of thousands of clones, 95% to 97% seen once. The TCR comes from a woman aged 25 to 39 in good health. Material: naive CD4+ T cells sorted from blood. Subset described: CD45RA+ positively selected. The rearrangement joins TRBV11-2 to TRBJ2-1; D uncertain. CDR3 in DNA: TGTGCCAGCAGCTTAGTTGCCATTTCCTACAATGAGCAGTTCTTC. This sequence encodes CASSLVAISYNEQFF.